These 19 T cell receptor beta chains originate from one sample sequenced in a study of cytomegalovirus exposure and HLA in healthy donors. PCR involved 60 Vbeta and 13 Jbeta primers. Generated by immunoSEQ multiplex PCR, the TCRdb table keeps only in-frame clones and is missing some. The sample has under 150,000 clones, about 80% seen once. What was sequenced was PBMCs. The origin of the receptors is a woman between 40 and 55 years old in good health and CMV-seronegative.

The chain combines TRBV5-1 with TRBJ2-1, with 7 nucleotides matching TRBD1. The trim removed 0 bases at V and 5 bases at J, leaving 8 bases unmatched. The CDR3 spans 16 residues. The V gene's germline CDR1 is SGHRS and CDR2 YFSETQ. Written as DNA, the CDR3 is TGCGCCAGCAGCTTGGCCCGACCAGGACAGGACAATGAGCAGTTCTTC. Its protein product is CASSLARPGQDNEQFF.

The rearrangement joins TRBV19 to TRBJ2-7; 8 bases map to TRBD2. Germline V gene lookup returns CDR1 LNHDA and CDR2 SQIVND (reference sequence). V dropped 3 bases and J dropped 1; count of bases not matched to a gene: 8. CDR3 length: 16 amino acids. The CDR3 reads CASSILLAGGSYEQYF. CDR3 DNA: TGTGCCAGTAGTATTCTTCTGGCGGGAGGTTCCTACGAGCAGTACTTC.

This chain uses TRBV19 with TRBJ1-6; D is possibly TRBD1 (6 bases). V was trimmed by 3 bases and J by 5 bases, leaving 14 bases between them. This CDR3 has 16 residues. CDR1 LNHDA and CDR2 SQIVND come from the germline V gene (reference sequence). The CDR3: CASSMWDTTHNSPLHF. In DNA form, the CDR3 reads TGTGCCAGTAGTATGTGGGACACCACTCATAATTCACCCCTCCACTTT.

V is TRBV5-1 and J is TRBJ2-3; no clear D. The length of the CDR3 is 16 residues. The V end was cut by 4 bases, the J end by 4 bases, with 19 bases between. Germline lookup yields CDR1 SGHRS and CDR2 YFSETQ. The CDR3 sequence: CASSLPALRGADTQYF. The CDR3 DNA reads TGCGCCAGCAGCCTTCCGGCCCTCCGCGGCGCAGATACGCAGTATTTT.

The chain uses TRBV2 and TRBJ2-5; no reliable D call. The J call is uncertain, as TRBJ2-7 better fits the DNA end. The germline V gene has CDR1 SNHLY and CDR2 FYNNEI. The CDR3 extends over 11 amino acids. Written as DNA, the CDR3 is TGTGCCAGCAGTCCCGAGTACGAGCAGTACTTC. It translates to CASSPEYEQYF.

This clone has a single count. CDR3 in amino acids: CASSPPSGGPGDTQYF. The CDR3 DNA is TGTGCCAGCAGCCCTCCTAGCGGGGGGCCGGGAGATACGCAGTATTTT. V usage is TRBV7-2 and J usage is TRBJ2-3; 11 bases are shared with TRBD2. V gave up 5 bases and J gave up 5 bases; unmatched junction bases: 9. The CDR3 covers 16 residues. In germline, CDR1 is SGHTA, CDR2 FQGNSA.

This clone came up a few times. The chain combines TRBV6-5 with TRBJ2-3; 8 bases match TRBD2. V trimming: 2 bases; J trimming: 2 bases; junction bases outside the gene matches: 3. The CDR3 has 15 residues. Germline V CDR1 and CDR2: MNHEY, SVGAGI. The CDR3 DNA reads TGTGCCAGCAGTTACGAGCGGGGGAACACAGATACGCAGTATTTT. It yields the protein CASSYERGNTDTQYF.

The count of this clone is one. The V gene is TRBV5-3, the J gene TRBJ2-7; unclear D gene. TRBV5-3 is reported as an ORF; its role is uncertain. This CDR3 spans 16 amino acids. Between the trimmed V and J ends, which lost 0 bases and 3 bases, there was a span of 16 bases. This CDR3 is CARSLVTERLLYEQYF. The CDR3 DNA sequence: TGTGCCAGAAGCTTGGTGACTGAGAGGTTACTCTACGAGCAGTACTTC.

The chain joins TRBV13 to TRBJ2-1; 8 bases agree with TRBD1. V trimming: 5 bases; J trimming: 9 bases; junction bases outside the gene matches: 9. From germline, CDR1 is PRHDT and CDR2 FYEKMQ (reference sequence). The CDR3 is 14 residues long. The CDR3 DNA reads as TGTGCCAGCAGCCCCGAACAGGGGGGTGGTGAGCAGTTCTTC. It codes for CASSPEQGGGEQFF.

The chain recombines TRBV5-1 with TRBJ1-5, with D possibly matching TRBD1 (5 bases). Germline CDR1 reads SGHRS; CDR2 reads YFSETQ. The CDR3 is made up of 15 amino acids. V was cut by 0 bases and J by 7 bases, with 14 bases left in between. The CDR3 sequence is CASSLEGRDGQPQHF. The DNA for the CDR3 is TGCGCCAGCAGCTTGGAGGGCAGGGATGGACAGCCCCAGCATTTT. The full variable domain, with the rest looked up from reference TRBV5-1 and TRBJ1-5, is KAGVTQTPRYLIKTRGQQVTLSCSPISGHRSVSWYQQTPGQGLQFLFEYFSETQRNKGNFPGRFSGRQFSNSRSEMNVSTLELGDSALYLCASSLEGRDGQPQHFGDGTRLSIL.

The V gene is TRBV19, the J gene TRBJ1-1; TRBD1 matches 10 bases. CDR1 is LNHDA and CDR2 is SQIVND in the germline V gene (reference sequence). The CDR3 runs to 15 residues. J lost 2 bases, V lost 8 bases, and 8 bases had no gene match. The DNA of the CDR3 is TGTGCCAGTGGACGACAGGGGGCGATTAACACTGAAGCTTTCTTT. Amino acids: CASGRQGAINTEAFF. Complete variable domain (other parts from reference TRBV19 and TRBJ1-1): DGGITQSPKYLFRKEGQNVTLSCEQNLNHDAMYWYRQDPGQGLRLIYYSQIVNDFQKGDIAEGYSVSREKKESFPLTVTSAQKNPTAFYLCASGRQGAINTEAFFGQGTRLTVV.

Only a few counts were recorded for this clone. The chain combines TRBV4-3 with TRBJ2-1; weak D call: TRBD1 (5 bases). The CDR3 is 17 amino acids. V was clipped by 2 bases and J by 1 base, with 15 bases between them. CDR1 and CDR2 (germline): LGHNA, YSLEER. The CDR3 nucleotides read TGCGCCAGCAGCCAATCTTACAGGCCGGAGTCCTACAATGAGCAGTTCTTC. Translation gives CASSQSYRPESYNEQFF.

The chain employs TRBV4-2 and TRBJ2-2; the D gene is possibly TRBD2 (6 bases). Looked up from germline, CDR1 is LGHNA and CDR2 is YNFKEQ. V lost 0 bases to trimming and J lost 6 bases, with 14 bases between them. The CDR3 is 16 amino acids. CDR3 protein: CASSQDWTGGAGELFF. DNA of the CDR3: TGTGCCAGCAGCCAAGATTGGACGGGCGGGGCCGGGGAGCTGTTTTTT.

The rearrangement joins TRBV7-6 to TRBJ2-6, with D perhaps matching TRBD2 (6 bases). Germline loops: CDR1 SGHVS, CDR2 FNYEAQ. This CDR3 region has 19 residues. Trimming stripped 1 base from V and 0 bases from J, with 16 bases between. CDR3 coding DNA: TGTGCCAGCAGCTTAGTCACCATCCGGGAGAGCTCTGGGGCCAACGTCCTGACTTTC. Its translation is CASSLVTIRESSGANVLTF.

The chain has TRBV19 and TRBJ1-2, with 8 bases fitting TRBD1. V gave up 9 bases and J gave up 5 bases; unmatched junction bases: 2. The CDR3 spans 11 residues. Germline V lookup: CDR1 LNHDA, CDR2 SQIVND (reference sequence). The CDR3 here is CASRQGYGYTF. The CDR3 nucleotides read TGTGCCAGCCGACAGGGGTATGGCTACACCTTC.

V gene TRBV18 combines with J gene TRBJ2-1; TRBD2 agrees at 12 bases. Germline V gene data show CDR1 as KGHSH and CDR2 as LQKENI. The CDR3 loop spans 15 amino acids. With V trimmed by 3 bases and J by 5 bases, 2 bases remained unmatched. The CDR3: CASSPTSGSHNEQFF. In DNA form, the CDR3 reads TGTGCCAGCTCACCGACTAGCGGGAGCCACAATGAGCAGTTCTTC.

This chain links TRBV5-4 with TRBJ2-7, with D perhaps TRBD1 (6 bases). Trimming shortened V by 4 bases and J by 2 bases, and 22 bases separated the two germline ends. Germline V CDR1 and CDR2: SGHNT, YYREEE (reference sequence). The CDR3 contains 17 residues. The CDR3 sequence is CASSRLSGTKAAYEQYF. The CDR3 region has the DNA TGTGCCAGCAGCCGGCTCTCCGGGACAAAAGCTGCCTACGAGCAGTACTTC.

Of note for this clone: The junction departs from the called germline gene at one end, perhaps through a read error. The chain recombines TRBV5-6 with TRBJ2-6; D not resolved. This CDR3 has 15 amino acids. Looked up from germline, CDR1 is SGHDT and CDR2 is YYEEEE. The CDR3 coding sequence is TGTGCCAGCAGCCCCCCAAGCTCTAGGGCCAACGTCCTGACTTTC. It encodes CASSPPSSRANVLTF. The full variable domain, rest sourced from reference TRBV5-6 and TRBJ2-6, is DAGVTQSPTHLIKTRGQQVTLRCSPKSGHDTVSWYQQALGQGPQFIFQYYEEEERQRGNFPDRFSGHQFPNYSSELNVNALLLGDSALYLCASSPPSSRANVLTFGAGSRLTVL.

V is TRBV6-1 and J is TRBJ1-3; 10 bases map to TRBD1. Per germline, CDR1 MNHNS and CDR2 SASEGT. The CDR3 is 14 amino acids. Trimming removed 6 bases from V and 8 bases from J; junction bases left unmatched: 7. The CDR3 coding sequence is TGTGCCAGCAGATTGACAGGGGGCAGGGACACCATATATTTT. It is translated as CASRLTGGRDTIYF.